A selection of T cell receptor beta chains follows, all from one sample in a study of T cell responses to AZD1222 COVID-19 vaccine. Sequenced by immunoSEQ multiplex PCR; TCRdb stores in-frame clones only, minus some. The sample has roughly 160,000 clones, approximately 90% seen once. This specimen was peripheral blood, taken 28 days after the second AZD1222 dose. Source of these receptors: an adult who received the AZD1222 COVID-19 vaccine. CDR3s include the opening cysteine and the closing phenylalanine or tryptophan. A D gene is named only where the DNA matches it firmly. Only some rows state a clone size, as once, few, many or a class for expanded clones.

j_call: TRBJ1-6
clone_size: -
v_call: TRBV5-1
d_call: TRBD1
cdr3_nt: TGCGCCAGCAGCTTGGATGCCAGGGGGAGAAATTCACCCCTCCACTTT
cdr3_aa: CASSLDARGRNSPLHF

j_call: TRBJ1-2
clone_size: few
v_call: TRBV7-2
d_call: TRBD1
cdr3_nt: TGTGCCAGCAGCCTTGGGACAGAACCTGGCTACACCTTC
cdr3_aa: CASSLGTEPGYTF

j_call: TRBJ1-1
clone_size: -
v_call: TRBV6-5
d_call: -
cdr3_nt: TGTGCCAGCAGCCATGGTGGGGGGCGAGCCACTGAAGCTTTCTTT
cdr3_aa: CASSHGGGRATEAFF

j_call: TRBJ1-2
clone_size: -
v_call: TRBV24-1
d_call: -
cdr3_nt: TGTGCCACCAGTGATAGCGGGTATGGCTACACCTTC
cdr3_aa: CATSDSGYGYTF

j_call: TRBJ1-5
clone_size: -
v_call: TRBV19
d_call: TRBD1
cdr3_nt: TGTGCCAGTGTGGGACAGGCGAATCAGCCCCAGCATTTT
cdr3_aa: CASVGQANQPQHF

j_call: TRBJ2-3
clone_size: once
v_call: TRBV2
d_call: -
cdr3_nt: TGTGCCAGCTCCTCGGCGGATACGCAGTATTTT
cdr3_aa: CASSSADTQYF

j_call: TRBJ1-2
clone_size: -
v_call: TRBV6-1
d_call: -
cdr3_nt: TGTGCCAGCAGTGAAGACAGGAACTATGGCTACACCTTC
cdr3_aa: CASSEDRNYGYTF

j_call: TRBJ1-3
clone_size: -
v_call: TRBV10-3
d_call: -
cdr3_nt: TGTGCCATCACCCCCTCGGCCGGGCGCTCTGGAAACACCATATATTTT
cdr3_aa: CAITPSAGRSGNTIYF

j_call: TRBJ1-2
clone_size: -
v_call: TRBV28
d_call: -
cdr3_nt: TGTGCCAGCAGTCCCGGACACGGCTATGGCTACACCTTC
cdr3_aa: CASSPGHGYGYTF

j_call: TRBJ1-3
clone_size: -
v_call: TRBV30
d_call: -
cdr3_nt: TGTGCCGGGACTTACGGAAACACCATATATTTT
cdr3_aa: CAGTYGNTIYF

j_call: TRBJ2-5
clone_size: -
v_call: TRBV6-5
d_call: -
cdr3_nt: TGTGCCAGCAGACAAGGGTTTTTCCAAGAGACCCAGTACTTC
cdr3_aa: CASRQGFFQETQYF

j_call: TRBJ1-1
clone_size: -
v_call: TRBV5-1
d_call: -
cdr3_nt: TGCGCCAGCAGCTCAGGTGGCACTGAAGCTTTCTTT
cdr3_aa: CASSSGGTEAFF

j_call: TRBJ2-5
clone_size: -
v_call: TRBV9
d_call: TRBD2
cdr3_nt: TGTGCCAGCAGCGTAGGAGGGAGGGCCCTAGGAGAGACCCAGTACTTC
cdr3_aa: CASSVGGRALGETQYF

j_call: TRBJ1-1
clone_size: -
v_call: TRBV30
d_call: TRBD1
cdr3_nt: TGTGCCTGGAGTGTACAGGGGCTTACTGAAGCTTTCTTT
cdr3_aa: CAWSVQGLTEAFF

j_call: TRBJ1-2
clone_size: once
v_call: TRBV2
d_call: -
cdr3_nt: TGTGCCAGCAGCCGGGGGGCGACCTATGGCTACACCTTC
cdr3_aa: CASSRGATYGYTF

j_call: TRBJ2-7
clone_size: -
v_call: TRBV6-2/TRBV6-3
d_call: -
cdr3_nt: TGTGCCAGCAGCTTCACCTGGAACGAGCAGTACTTC
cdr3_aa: CASSFTWNEQYF

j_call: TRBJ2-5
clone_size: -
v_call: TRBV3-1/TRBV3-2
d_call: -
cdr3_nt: TGTGCCAGCAGCCAAGATGAGGGGGGGGCTTGGTACCAAGAGACCCAGTACTTC
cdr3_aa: CASSQDEGGAWYQETQYF

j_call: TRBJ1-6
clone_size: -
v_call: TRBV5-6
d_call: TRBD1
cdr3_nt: TGTGCCAGCAGCGGTGCGACAGGGGGATATAATTCACCCCTCCACTTT
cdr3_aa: CASSGATGGYNSPLHF

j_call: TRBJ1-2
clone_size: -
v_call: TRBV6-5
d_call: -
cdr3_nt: TGTGCCAGCAGTTACTCTCGGGGCTTGTATGGCTACACCTTC
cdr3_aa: CASSYSRGLYGYTF

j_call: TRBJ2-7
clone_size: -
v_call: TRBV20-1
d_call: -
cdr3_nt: TGCAGTGCTAGCGGGGGCTACGAGCAGTACTTC
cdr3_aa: CSASGGYEQYF

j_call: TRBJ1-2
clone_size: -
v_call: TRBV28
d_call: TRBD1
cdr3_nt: TGTGCCAGCAGCGCCCCGCTGGGACAGGGCAAGGGAAGCTACACCTTC
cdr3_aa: CASSAPLGQGKGSYTF

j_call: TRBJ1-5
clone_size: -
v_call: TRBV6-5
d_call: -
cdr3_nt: TGTGCCAGCAGCCGACAGAGCAATCAGCCCCAGCATTTT
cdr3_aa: CASSRQSNQPQHF

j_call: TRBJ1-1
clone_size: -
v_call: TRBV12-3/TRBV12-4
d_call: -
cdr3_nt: TGTGCCAGCAGTTTAGGGTGGGGGCGCGAGGCTTTCTTT
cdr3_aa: CASSLGWGREAFF

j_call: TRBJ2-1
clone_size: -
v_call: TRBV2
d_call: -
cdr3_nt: TGTGCCAGCAGTGAAGAGGTAGGGCAATACGGTGAGCAGTTCTTC
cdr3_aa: CASSEEVGQYGEQFF

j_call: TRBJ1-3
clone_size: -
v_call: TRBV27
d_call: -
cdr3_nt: TGTGCCACCATCTCTGGAAACACCATATATTTT
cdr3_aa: CATISGNTIYF

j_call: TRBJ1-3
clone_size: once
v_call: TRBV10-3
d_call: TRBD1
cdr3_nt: TGTGCCATCAGTGAGGGGCAGGGGGCCGGAAACACCATATATTTT
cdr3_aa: CAISEGQGAGNTIYF

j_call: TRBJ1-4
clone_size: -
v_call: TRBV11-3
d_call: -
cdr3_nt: TGTGCCAGCAGCTTGGGGTCAGGATTTCATGAAAAACTGTTTTTT
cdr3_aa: CASSLGSGFHEKLFF

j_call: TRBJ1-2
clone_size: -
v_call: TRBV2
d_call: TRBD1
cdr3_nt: TGTGCCAGCAGTGTAGGGACAGGGGGCCTGCTTGGCTACACCTTC
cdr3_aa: CASSVGTGGLLGYTF

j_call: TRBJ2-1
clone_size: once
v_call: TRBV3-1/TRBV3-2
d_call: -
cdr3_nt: TGTGCCAGCAGCCTAAAGGGGGATGAGCAGTTCTTC
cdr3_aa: CASSLKGDEQFF

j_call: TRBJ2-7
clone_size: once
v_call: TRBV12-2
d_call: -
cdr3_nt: TGTGCAAGTCGCTGCCCATGGGACAGCTCAACTCCCTACGAGCAGTACTTC
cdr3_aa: CASRCPWDSSTPYEQYF